Given below is one TCR beta chain in context. The antigen is undetermined. This entry belongs to a study of Ad26.COV2.S vaccination and SARS-CoV-2 variants. About the research overall: In the study, Ad26.COV2.S was injected intramuscularly once, or twice 56 days apart. Study outcomes and limitations: Responses of spike-specific T cells (both CD8+ and CD4+) reportedly showed substantial breadth after vaccination. Placebo recipients and vaccine recipients were similar in non-spike TCR breadth.

The junction had 6 bases not matched to a gene; V was cut back by 2 bases and J by 5 bases. In germline, CDR1 is SGHAT, CDR2 FQNNGV. The CDR3 is 16 residues long. Method: immunoSEQ multiplex PCR; TCRdb's copy keeps in-frame clones and lacks some. The table lists 410,000 or so clones, approximately 90% of them singletons, with 12% in the top ten. Noted treatment: some 20 received Ad26.COV2.S at low or high dose, single or two shots; roughly five received placebo; per-sample allocation not given. Specimen acquisition occurred on day 63 following the initial vaccine or placebo injection. The rearrangement uses TRBV11-2 and TRBJ2-5, with TRBD1 matching over 12 bases. This sample comprised peripheral blood, obtained in a trial of Ad26.COV2.S vaccine versus placebo. This TCR was sampled from a person aged 18-60 years who received the Ad26.COV2.S COVID-19 vaccine or a placebo. CDR3 nucleotides: TGTGCCAGCAGCTTACTGGGACAGGGGGCTTGGGAGACCCAGTACTTC. Translating gives CASSLLGQGAWETQYF.